These 31 T cell receptor beta chains came from one sample sequenced in a study of CXCR3-negative and CXCR3-positive naive CD8 T cells. Findings and caveats of the study: Greater hydrophobicity was found in TRB CDR3s of CXCR3-positive naive cells than of CXCR3-negative naive cells.

UMI-labeled TRB cDNA libraries were prepared by 5' RACE. TCRdb re-analyzed the 5' RACE reads; it lists each CDR3 protein once, without DNA. This sample's table has 150,000 or so distinct CDR3 sequences. Antigen specificity for these receptors is unknown. Sequencing was done on a sample of naive CXCR3+ CD8+ T cells from blood. Subset: CD45RO-CCR7+CD27+CD95- naive CD8+ T cells expressing CXCR3 (TNR3+). The receptors come from a human donor in good health. Some clones in this sample may be carry-over from other donors' samples.

The chain combines TRBV20-1 with TRBJ2-3; the D call of TRBD1 rests on TCRdb alone, since no DNA is present to check it. This CDR3 has 11 residues. Germline V lookup: CDR1 DFQATT, CDR2 SNEGSKA (reference sequence). The CDR3 here is CSAPFGGTQYF.

The chain joins TRBV3-1 to TRBJ2-7. CDR3 length equals 13 residues. CDR1 LGHDT and CDR2 YNNKEL come from the germline V gene (reference sequence). The CDR3 sequence: CASSQGRSDEQYF.

The chain employs TRBV14 and TRBJ2-1; TCRdb lists TRBD1, though no DNA is available to test this call. Germline CDR1 SGHDN, CDR2 FVKESK. The CDR3 spans 14 residues. CDR3 in amino acids: CASSLTGTSNEQFF.

J is TRBJ2-1 and V is TRBV12-3 or TRBV12-4; TCRdb returns TRBD2, unconfirmable since there is no DNA. The CDR3 has 18 residues. CDR3 protein: CASSLPGLAGKDYNEQFF.

The chain employs TRBV6-2 or TRBV6-3 and TRBJ2-2; TCRdb's D call, TRBD1, is unchecked because there is no DNA. The germline CDR1 and CDR2 sequences are MNHEY and SVGEGT. This CDR3 comprises 16 residues. The CDR3 loop is CASSTLRGEHTGELFF.

The CDR3 loop reads CAAETGVGYGYTF. The chain has TRBV25-1 and TRBJ1-2; TCRdb lists TRBD1, though no DNA is available to test this call. The germline V gene has CDR1 MGHDK and CDR2 SYGVNS. The CDR3 totals 13 residues.

The chain has TRBV29-1 and TRBJ2-5. This CDR3 has 14 residues. In germline, CDR1 is SQVTM, CDR2 ANQGSEA. CDR3 in amino acids: CSVTVLGPQETQYF.

The chain is built from TRBV7-9 and TRBJ2-6; the D call from TCRdb, TRBD1, cannot be confirmed without DNA. Per the germline V gene, CDR1 is SEHNR and CDR2 is FQNEAQ (reference sequence). The CDR3 spans 15 residues. The CDR3 sequence: CASSPGFSGANVLTF.

This sequence joins TRBV29-1 and TRBJ2-7; TCRdb's assignment of TRBD2 cannot be checked, as there is no DNA. The CDR3 spans 14 residues. CDR1 is SQVTM and CDR2 is ANQGSEA in the germline V gene. Here the CDR3 reads CSVRRLAGNYEQYF.

The chain uses TRBV9 and TRBJ2-3; TCRdb outputs TRBD1, but without DNA this stays unchecked. The CDR3 length is 15 residues. CDR1 SGDLS and CDR2 YYNGEE come from the germline V gene. CDR3 sequence: CASSLLGRSTDTQYF.

This rearrangement joins TRBV11-2 to TRBJ1-1. CDR3 size: 13 residues. Germline V gene sequence: CDR1 SGHAT, CDR2 FQNNGV. CDR3 region: CASSRRVDTEAFF.

The genes are TRBV10-3 and TRBJ1-4; no DNA is available, so the TRBD1 call from TCRdb remains unchecked. The CDR3 extends over 15 amino acids. Germline CDR1 is ENHRY and CDR2 is SYGVKD. The CDR3 spells CAISQGELTNEKLFF.

The rearrangement uses TRBV5-1 and TRBJ2-7; the TRBD1 assignment by TCRdb is unverifiable without DNA. From germline, CDR1 is SGHRS and CDR2 YFSETQ. CDR3 length: 15 amino acids. The CDR3 reads CASTWGGQGGYEQYF.

The V call is TRBV7-7, the J call TRBJ2-1; TCRdb indicates TRBD1, and absent DNA this call remains unverified. There are 15 residues in the CDR3. CDR1 is SSHAT and CDR2 is FNYEAQ in the germline V gene (reference sequence). The CDR3 protein is CASSLTPTDYNEQFF. The variable domain in full, completed from reference TRBV7-7 and TRBJ2-1, reads GAGVSQSPRYKVTKRGQDVTLRCDPISSHATLYWYQQALGQGPEFLTYFNYEAQPDKSGLPSDRFSAERPEGSISTLTIQRTEQRDSAMYRCASSLTPTDYNEQFFGPGTRLTVL.

The chain employs TRBV11-1 and TRBJ2-2. There are 15 residues in the CDR3. CDR1 and CDR2 (germline): SGHAT, FQDESV (reference sequence). The CDR3 loop is CATGGNGRYTGELFF.

The chain is built from TRBV5-4 and TRBJ2-3; without DNA, the TCRdb call of TRBD2 cannot be checked. Germline values: CDR1 SGHNT, CDR2 YYREEE (reference sequence). CDR3 length: 16 amino acids. This CDR3 is CASSVLAGALTDTQYF.

This chain links TRBV5-1 with TRBJ2-6; TCRdb calls TRBD1, which cannot be checked without DNA. The CDR3 is made up of 15 amino acids. The germline gives CDR1 SGHRS, CDR2 YFSETQ. The CDR3 protein is CASTPGSSGANVLTF.

The chain uses TRBV28 and TRBJ2-1. The CDR3 runs to 14 residues. Germline V gene sequence: CDR1 MDHEN, CDR2 SYDVKM. The CDR3 loop reads CASSLLVSYNEQFF.

The CDR3: CASSVDDSAASYNEQFF. This chain uses TRBV9 with TRBJ2-1; no DNA is available, so the TRBD2 call from TCRdb remains unchecked. The CDR3 is made up of 17 amino acids. Germline CDR1 is SGDLS and CDR2 is YYNGEE. The entire variable domain, with the rest obtained from reference TRBV9 and TRBJ2-1, is as follows: DSGVTQTPKHLITATGQRVTLRCSPRSGDLSVYWYQQSLDQGLQFLIQYYNGEERAKGNILERFSAQQFPDLHSELNLSSLELGDSALYFCASSVDDSAASYNEQFFGPGTRLTVL.

This chain connects TRBV20-1 to TRBJ2-5; TCRdb's D gene call, TRBD2, goes unchecked for lack of DNA. The CDR3 loop spans 17 amino acids. Germline V gene data show CDR1 as DFQATT and CDR2 as SNEGSKA (reference sequence). The CDR3 sequence is CSAREGLAGAFQETQYF.

The chain couples TRBV9 to TRBJ1-1. Germline V CDR1 and CDR2: SGDLS, YYNGEE. This CDR3 spans 15 amino acids. The CDR3: CASSVGKGMNTEAFF.

The rearrangement links TRBV29-1 to TRBJ2-7; lacking DNA, the TRBD2 call made by TCRdb goes unchecked. Looked up from germline, CDR1 is SQVTM and CDR2 is ANQGSEA. CDR3 length: 14 amino acids. The CDR3 is CSVDTGLAPYEQYF.

The chain couples TRBV3-1 to TRBJ1-2; the TCRdb call, TRBD1, lacks DNA for checking. The CDR3 extends over 17 amino acids. The germline V gene has CDR1 LGHDT and CDR2 YNNKEL (reference sequence). The CDR3 is CASSQLIPPGADYGYTF.

CDR3 sequence: CSVAPGLRTDTQYF. V gene TRBV29-1 combines with J gene TRBJ2-3; TCRdb returns TRBD1, unconfirmable since there is no DNA. Germline-derived CDR1 and CDR2 are SQVTM and ANQGSEA. The CDR3 totals 14 residues.

V gene TRBV4-2 combines with J gene TRBJ2-7; lacking DNA, the TRBD1 call made by TCRdb goes unchecked. CDR1 and CDR2 (germline): LGHNA, YNFKEQ. The CDR3 has 19 amino acids. The CDR3 loop reads CASSQDHPSLTGRSYEQYF.

The chain recombines TRBV4-1 with TRBJ2-7; TCRdb picks TRBD2, but there is no DNA to check that call. Germline CDR1 is MGHRA and CDR2 is YSYEKL. The CDR3 has 15 residues. This chain's CDR3 is CASSQEGASSYEQYF.

The chain's CDR3 is CASSQDPGQGKLFF. V usage is TRBV4-2 and J usage is TRBJ1-4; absent DNA, TCRdb's TRBD1 call cannot be checked. Germline-derived CDR1 and CDR2 are LGHNA and YNFKEQ. This CDR3 comprises 14 residues.

The chain combines TRBV2 with TRBJ2-1. The CDR3 spans 16 residues. The germline gives CDR1 SNHLY, CDR2 FYNNEI. The CDR3 is CASSVSLTSSYNEQFF.

The J gene is TRBJ1-5, the V gene TRBV20-1. Germline-derived CDR1 and CDR2 are DFQATT and SNEGSKA (reference sequence). The CDR3 consists of 14 residues. CDR3 region: CSARGVWMGQPQHF.

The V and J genes are TRBV6-6 and TRBJ2-7; with no DNA, the TCRdb D assignment of TRBD1 cannot be verified. This CDR3 comprises 15 residues. Looked up from germline, CDR1 is MNHNY and CDR2 is SVGAGI (reference sequence). The CDR3 loop is CASSTTGVHTYEQYF.

The genes are TRBV12-5 and TRBJ2-1; lacking DNA, the TRBD2 call made by TCRdb goes unchecked. CDR1 and CDR2 (germline): LGHNT, FRNRAP. This CDR3 region has 15 residues. CDR3 sequence reads: CASGSSLSSYNEQFF. The whole variable domain, filled in from reference TRBV12-5 and TRBJ2-1, reads DARVTQTPRHKVTEMGQEVTMRCQPILGHNTVFWYRQTMMQGLELLAYFRNRAPLDDSGMPKDRFSAEMPDATLATLKIQPSEPRDSAVYFCASGSSLSSYNEQFFGPGTRLTVL.